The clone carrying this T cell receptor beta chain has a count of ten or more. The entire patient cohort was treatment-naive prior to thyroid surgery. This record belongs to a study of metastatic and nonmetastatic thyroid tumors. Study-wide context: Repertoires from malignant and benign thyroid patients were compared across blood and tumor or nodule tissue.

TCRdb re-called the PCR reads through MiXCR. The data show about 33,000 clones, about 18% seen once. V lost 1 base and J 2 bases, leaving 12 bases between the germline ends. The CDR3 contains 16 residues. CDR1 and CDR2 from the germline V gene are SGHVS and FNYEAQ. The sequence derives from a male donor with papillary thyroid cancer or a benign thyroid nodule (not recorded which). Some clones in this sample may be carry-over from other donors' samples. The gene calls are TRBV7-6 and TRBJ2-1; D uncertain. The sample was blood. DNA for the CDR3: TGTGCCAGCAGCTTAGAAGGTCGGACCACCTACAATGAGCAGTTCTTC. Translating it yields CASSLEGRTTYNEQFF.